Listed below are T cell receptor beta chains from one sample, sequenced in a study of blood T cell repertoires in COVID-19. Method: immunoSEQ multiplex PCR; TCRdb's copy keeps in-frame clones and lacks some. The repertoire holds about 260,000 clones, with around 90% as singletons. Sequencing input: peripheral blood. These TCRs come from a woman aged 40 to 55 with acute or convalescent COVID-19. CDR3s include the opening cysteine and the closing phenylalanine or tryptophan. D genes are given only for firm matches. Only part of the rows carry a size: once, few, many, or a class if the clone is expanded.

clone_size j_call v_call d_call cdr3_aa cdr3_nt
- TRBJ2-3 TRBV18 - CASSLLRADTQYF TGTGCCAGCTCACTTCTAAGAGCGGATACGCAGTATTTT
once TRBJ1-1 TRBV4-1 TRBD1 CASSQGRGTGRVGAFF TGCGCCAGCAGCCAAGGAAGAGGGACAGGGCGGGTCGGAGCTTTCTTT
once TRBJ2-5 TRBV9 TRBD2 CASSVLAGGQETQYF TGTGCCAGCAGCGTACTAGCGGGGGGACAAGAGACCCAGTACTTC
- TRBJ1-1 TRBV5-4 TRBD1 CASSSTGQGAMNTEAFF TGTGCCAGCAGCTCAACGGGACAGGGCGCCATGAACACTGAAGCTTTCTTT
few TRBJ1-4 TRBV5-1 TRBD1 CASSETGGAGEKLFF TGCGCCAGCAGCGAGACAGGGGGCGCGGGTGAAAAACTGTTTTTT
once TRBJ1-1 TRBV7-9 - CASSPTVITEAFF TGTGCCAGCAGTCCGACAGTAATAACTGAAGCTTTCTTT
- TRBJ1-6 TRBV27 TRBD1 CASSQGQGSSPLHF TGTGCCAGCAGTCAAGGACAGGGTAGTTCACCCCTCCACTTT
- TRBJ2-5 TRBV2 TRBD2 CASSRLAGADTQYF TGTGCCAGCAGCAGACTAGCGGGGGCTGACACCCAGTACTTC
- TRBJ1-1 TRBV6-2/TRBV6-3 TRBD1 CASSSHRGSATEAFF TGTGCCAGCAGTTCCCACAGGGGTTCGGCCACTGAAGCTTTCTTT
- TRBJ2-3 TRBV5-1 TRBD2 CASSGTSADTQYF TGCGCCAGCAGCGGGACTAGCGCTGATACGCAGTATTTT
once TRBJ1-2 TRBV6-5 - CASSYGPGYGYTF TGTGCCAGCAGTTACGGTCCGGGATATGGCTACACCTTC